This TCR beta chain comes out of a study of graft-versus-host responses after intestinal transplantation (dated by TCRdb to the early 2020s). Turning to the overall study: The transplants that recipients received were multivisceral, liver-intestinal, or isolated intestinal. All recipients received anti-thymocyte globulin induction followed by maintenance tacrolimus and steroids for two to four years. The cohort enrolled around 25 intestinal transplant recipients including one retransplant, and 3 patients lacking pretransplant specimens were excluded. After intestinal transplantation, graft-versus-host and host-versus-graft alloreactive T cell clones were followed in the graft, circulation and bone marrow using bulk TCR-beta CDR3 sequencing. Instead of going to the commercial service, samples from three later patients were sequenced in-house on an Illumina MiSeq and processed with MiXCR. Alloreactive clones were identified by sequencing pre-transplant mixed lymphocyte reaction products and comparing these products with unstimulated pre-transplant donor and recipient T cells. A peak of at least 4% donor T cells among recipient peripheral blood mononuclear cells was the definition used for donor T cell macrochimerism.

Points the paper makes about the study in general: The conclusions were limited by the relatively low number and heterogeneity of the intestinal transplant patients. Patients with donor T cell macrochimerism had high GvH to HvG T cell clonal ratios in their allografts. GvH clones were detected in recipient bone marrow, and some of these GvH clones were observed earlier in ileal mucosa or blood, consistent with an intestinal mucosal origin. Early after transplant, peak levels of circulating GvH clones were found to be associated with declines in HvG clones.

As concerns this clone: Its antigen is unknown. No much larger clone exists at a distance of one base, and base qualities are not known.

The receptor library was made with the immunoSEQ multiplex PCR assay. High-throughput TCR-beta CDR3 sequencing of genomic DNA from most patients was performed by Adaptive Biotechnologies. In the authors' own workflow: TCR sequencing data were retrieved from Adaptive's ImmunoSEQ software for more than 15 patients, whereas a few other patients were processed with MiXCR and VDJtools. Because the origin of CDR3 nucleotide sequences shared between donor and recipient could not be assigned, those sequences were removed. To count as alloreactive, a clone needed at least 2-fold expansion over unstimulated cells and a minimum CFSE-low frequency of 0.002% (template counts) or 0.001% (read counts). Mappable clones were those detected in sequenced pre-transplant spleen, lymph node, or MLR CFSE-low populations of the donor or recipient. The cumulative frequency of alloreactive clones was calculated as a percentage of all sequences, weighted by copy number. TCRdb re-hosts the immuneACCESS table, in-frame sequences only. Its copies lack some clones; in the studies checked, an unresolved V gene accounts for under half of them, and the cause for the rest is not known. V and J calls and clone size are those listed in that table; D and trimming were worked out from the DNA. The sample table records about 19,000 clones; over 70% of these occur just once. The ten largest clones represent less than 2% of the sample.

In the first month after transplant, blood samples were collected up to 4 times, and after that at least monthly when available. The sequenced sample was PBMCs, obtained 14 days after transplant. The sequence came from a human patient who received an intestinal transplant, so some T cells may come from the graft donor.

The nucleotides are TGCAGCTTCCGGGACAGTTCTAACTATGGCTACACCTTC. This gives the protein CSFRDSSNYGYTF. This chain joins TRBV29-1 to TRBJ1-2; 7 central bases correspond to TRBD1. In the germline V gene, CDR1 corresponds to SQVTM and CDR2 to ANQGSEA. Including the terminal cysteine and phenylalanine, the CDR3 comprises 13 residues. Only the CDR3 portion is preserved as DNA: 39 bases, with reading frame beginning at the first base. Trimming takes 8 bases off V and 0 bases off J; junction bases not matched to a gene: 6. The CDR3, completed at both ends by the reference TRBV29-1 and TRBJ1-2 genes, gives the full variable domain SAVISQKPSRDICQRGTSLTIQCQVDSQVTMMFWYRQQPGQSLTLIATANQGSEATYESGFVIDKFPISRPNLTFSTLTVSNMSPEDSSIYLCSFRDSSNYGYTFGSGTRLTVV.